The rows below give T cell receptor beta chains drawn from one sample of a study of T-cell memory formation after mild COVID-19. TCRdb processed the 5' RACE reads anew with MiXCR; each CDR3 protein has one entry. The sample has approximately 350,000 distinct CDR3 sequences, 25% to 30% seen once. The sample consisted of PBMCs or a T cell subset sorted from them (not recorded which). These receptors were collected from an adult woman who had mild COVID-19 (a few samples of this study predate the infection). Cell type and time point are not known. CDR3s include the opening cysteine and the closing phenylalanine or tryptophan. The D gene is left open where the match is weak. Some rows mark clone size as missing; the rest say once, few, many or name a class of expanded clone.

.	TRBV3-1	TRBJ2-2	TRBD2	CASSQVGLAGGPWYTGELFF	TGTGCCAGCAGCCAAGTCGGGCTAGCGGGAGGACCCTGGTACACCGGGGAGCTGTTTTTT
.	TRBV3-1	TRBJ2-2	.	CASSQDFGFTGELFF	TGTGCCAGCAGCCAAGATTTTGGTTTTACCGGGGAGCTGTTTTTT
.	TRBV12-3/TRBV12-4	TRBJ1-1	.	CASTKSLEAFF	TGTGCCAGCACCAAAAGTCTTGAAGCTTTCTTT
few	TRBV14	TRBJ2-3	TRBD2	CASSPGLAGSVTQYF	TGTGCCAGCAGCCCGGGACTAGCGGGGTCAGTTACGCAGTATTTT
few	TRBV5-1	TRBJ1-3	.	CASSLAGGSYGNTIYF	TGCGCCAGCAGCTTGGCCGGGGGGTCATATGGAAACACCATATATTTT
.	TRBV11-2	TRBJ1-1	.	CASSLGDYTEAFF	TGTGCCAGCAGCTTAGGTGATTACACTGAAGCTTTCTTT
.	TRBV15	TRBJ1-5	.	CATSSQDQPQHF	TGTGCCACCAGCAGCCAGGATCAGCCCCAGCATTTT
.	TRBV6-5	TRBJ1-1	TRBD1	CASSYLIGTGAGGTEAFF	TGTGCCAGCAGTTACCTTATCGGGACAGGGGCCGGTGGCACTGAAGCTTTCTTT
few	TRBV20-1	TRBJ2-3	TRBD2	CSARSGLVTDTQYF	TGCAGTGCTAGGTCGGGACTAGTCACAGATACGCAGTATTTT
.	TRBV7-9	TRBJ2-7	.	CASSKTSRYEQYF	TGTGCCAGCAGCAAAACTAGCCGGTACGAGCAGTACTTC
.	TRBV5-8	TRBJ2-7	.	CASSLSRVEQYF	TGTGCCAGCAGCTTGTCGAGGGTCGAGCAGTACTTC
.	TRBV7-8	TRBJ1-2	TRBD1	CASSMTPTGEHYGYTF	TGTGCCAGCAGCATGACACCGACAGGGGAGCACTATGGCTACACCTTC
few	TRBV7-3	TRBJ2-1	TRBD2	CASSLIPSGGNEQFF	TGTGCCAGCAGCTTAATTCCTAGCGGGGGAAATGAGCAGTTCTTC
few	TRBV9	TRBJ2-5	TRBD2	CASSVAPTSGEETQYF	TGTGCCAGCAGCGTAGCCCCCACTAGCGGGGAAGAGACCCAGTACTTC
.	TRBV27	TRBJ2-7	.	CASSFSTGAYEQYF	TGTGCCAGCAGTTTTAGTACAGGCGCCTACGAGCAGTACTTC
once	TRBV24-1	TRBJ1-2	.	CATRSSGANYGYTF	TGTGCCACACGATCCTCGGGGGCGAACTATGGCTACACCTTC
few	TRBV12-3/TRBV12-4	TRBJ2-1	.	CASSLRKWNEQFF	TGTGCCAGCAGTCTCCGGAAGTGGAATGAGCAGTTCTTC
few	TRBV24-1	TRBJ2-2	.	CATSETVLPGELFF	TGTGCCACCAGTGAAACCGTCCTCCCCGGGGAGCTGTTTTTT
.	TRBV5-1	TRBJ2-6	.	CASSWSTGNSGANVLTF	TGCGCCAGCAGCTGGTCTACAGGGAACTCTGGGGCCAACGTCCTGACTTTC
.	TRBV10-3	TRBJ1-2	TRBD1	CATRSTGIYGYTF	TGTGCCACCCGATCGACAGGGATCTATGGCTACACCTTC
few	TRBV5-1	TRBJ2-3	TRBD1	CASSPRQGLDTQYF	TGCGCCAGCAGCCCACGACAGGGGTTAGATACGCAGTATTTT
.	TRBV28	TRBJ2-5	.	CASSLMTRDETQYF	TGTGCCAGCAGTTTGATGACTAGAGATGAGACCCAGTACTTC
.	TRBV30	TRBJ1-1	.	CARSGRPAGEVPNTEAFF	TGTGCCCGGAGTGGGCGTCCCGCGGGAGAAGTTCCGAACACTGAAGCTTTCTTT
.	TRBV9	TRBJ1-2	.	CASSAAPGPSYGYTF	TGTGCCAGCAGCGCCGCCCCGGGACCGTCCTATGGCTACACCTTC
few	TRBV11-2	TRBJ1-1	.	CASSLEMGGISEAFF	TGTGCCAGCAGCTTAGAAATGGGGGGGATCTCTGAAGCTTTCTTT
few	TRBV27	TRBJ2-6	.	CASSLYLPFGANVLTF	TGTGCCAGCAGTTTATACCTCCCCTTTGGGGCCAACGTCCTGACTTTC
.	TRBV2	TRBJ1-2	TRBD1	CASSYQGAGGYTF	TGTGCCAGCAGCTACCAGGGGGCTGGAGGCTACACCTTC
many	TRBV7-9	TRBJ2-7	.	CASAGTSYEQYF	TGTGCCAGCGCCGGTACTTCCTACGAGCAGTACTTC
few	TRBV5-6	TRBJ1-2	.	CASSLRGVVSYTF	TGTGCCAGCAGCCTCAGGGGTGTAGTTAGCTACACCTTC
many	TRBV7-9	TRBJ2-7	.	CASSLEGFYEQYF	TGTGCCAGCAGCTTAGAGGGGTTCTACGAGCAGTACTTC
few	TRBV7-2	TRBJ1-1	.	CASSFSGFSTEAFF	TGTGCCAGCAGCTTTTCGGGGTTTAGCACTGAAGCTTTCTTT
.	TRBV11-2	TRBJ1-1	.	CASREMNTEAFF	TGTGCCAGCAGAGAGATGAACACTGAAGCTTTCTTT
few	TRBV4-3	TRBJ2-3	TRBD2	CASSQGTSGRATDTQYF	TGCGCCAGCAGCCAGGGGACTAGCGGGAGGGCCACAGATACGCAGTATTTT
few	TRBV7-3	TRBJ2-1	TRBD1	CASSLTGGGYNEQFF	TGTGCCAGCAGCTTGACAGGGGGAGGGTACAATGAGCAGTTCTTC
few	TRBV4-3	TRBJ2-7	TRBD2	CASKPELADSYEQYF	TGCGCCAGCAAACCAGAGCTAGCGGACTCCTACGAGCAGTACTTC
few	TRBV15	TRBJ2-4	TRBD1	CATSRGLGQGEKNIQYF	TGTGCCACCAGCAGAGGCCTTGGACAGGGGGAGAAAAACATTCAGTACTTC
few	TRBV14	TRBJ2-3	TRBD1	CASSQGRILGQGVPVDTQYF	TGTGCCAGCAGCCAAGGAAGAATACTGGGACAGGGGGTTCCCGTGGATACGCAGTATTTT
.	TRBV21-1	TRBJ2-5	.	CASSKNRGQGQETQYF	TGTGCCAGCAGCAAGAATAGGGGACAGGGCCAAGAGACCCAGTACTTC
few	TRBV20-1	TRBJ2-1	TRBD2	CSARDYPAVAGGQNEQFF	TGCAGTGCTAGAGATTATCCTGCTGTAGCGGGGGGGCAAAATGAGCAGTTCTTC
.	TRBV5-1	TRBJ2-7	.	CASSLGRQEDEQYF	TGCGCCAGCAGCTTGGGGAGACAGGAGGACGAGCAGTACTTC
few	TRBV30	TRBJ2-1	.	CAFCSAHEGMNEQFF	TGTGCCTTTTGCTCGGCTCACGAAGGTATGAATGAGCAGTTCTTC
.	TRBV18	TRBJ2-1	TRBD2	CASSPPGLAGGRGNEQFF	TGTGCCAGCTCACCACCTGGACTAGCGGGGGGGCGAGGGAATGAGCAGTTCTTC
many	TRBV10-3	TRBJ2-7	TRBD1	CAISPGTGGYEQYF	TGTGCCATCAGCCCCGGGACAGGTGGCTACGAGCAGTACTTC
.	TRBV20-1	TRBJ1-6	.	CSASAAVNSPLHF	TGCAGTGCTAGCGCAGCTGTAAATTCACCCCTCCACTTT
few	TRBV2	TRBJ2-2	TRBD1	CASSRQGYAGELFF	TGTGCCAGCAGTCGACAGGGGTACGCCGGGGAGCTGTTTTTT
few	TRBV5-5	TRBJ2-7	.	CASSAGIYEQYF	TGTGCCAGCAGCGCCGGGATCTACGAGCAGTACTTC
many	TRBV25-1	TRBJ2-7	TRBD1	CASIDGQGESYEQYF	TGTGCCAGTATTGATGGACAGGGGGAATCCTACGAGCAGTACTTC
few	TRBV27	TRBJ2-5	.	CASSSPIQRETQYF	TGTGCCAGCAGTTCCCCCATTCAGCGAGAGACCCAGTACTTC
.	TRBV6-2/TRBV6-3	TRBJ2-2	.	CASSYGGGELFF	TGTGCCAGCAGTTACGGAGGCGGGGAGCTGTTTTTT